This T cell receptor beta chain was sequenced during a study of monozygotic twins with inflammatory bowel disease. Findings of the study overall: IBD patients had lower TCRbeta diversity (inverse Simpson) than healthy co-twins.

A word on this clonotype: The target antigen is unknown.

TCRdb derives one entry per CDR3 protein from the 5' RACE reads, leaving out DNA. With some 190,000 distinct CDR3 sequences in the sample, the ten largest clones hold roughly 8%. Germline V lookup: CDR1 KGHDR, CDR2 SFDVKD. This CDR3 is built from 12 residues. The chain uses TRBV24-1 and TRBJ2-7. Sample: blood. This receptor was obtained from a human donor with ulcerative colitis or Crohn's disease, or a healthy co-twin of an affected twin (not recorded which). CDR3 protein: CATSDGAYEQYF.